This T cell receptor beta chain was sequenced during a study of cytomegalovirus exposure and HLA in healthy donors. The PCR had 60 Vbeta and 13 Jbeta primers. Using immunoSEQ multiplex PCR, the repertoire was profiled, and TCRdb retains in-frame clones only, with some absent. The table records 120,000 or so clones, 80% of them present only once. Each donor was nominally healthy when sampled (though unrecorded immune exposures were likely). This CDR3 is 14 amino acids long. Germline assignment: CDR1 LNHDA and CDR2 SQIVND (reference sequence). The V gene is TRBV19, the J gene TRBJ2-5, with 9 bases that match TRBD1. The better agreement between TRBJ2-7 and the DNA end casts doubt on the J call. Sequencing used PBMCs. The receptor comes from a female donor in good health and CMV-seronegative. CDR3 protein: CASSTGQGYYEQYF. The CDR3 DNA sequence: TGTGCCAGTAGTACGGGACAGGGTTACTACGAGCAGTACTTC.